Each of the 26 T cell receptor beta chains below was sequenced from the same sample in a study of cytomegalovirus exposure and HLA in healthy donors. The primer mix had 60 Vbeta and 13 Jbeta primers. Profiling relied on immunoSEQ multiplex PCR, and the TCRdb table lists in-frame clones only, not all of them. The table shows over 55,000 clones, with about four fifths occurring only once. Sequences were obtained from PBMCs. These receptors originate from a woman younger than 45 in good health and CMV-seronegative.

In the case of this clone: This CDR3 is also generated by other DNA sequences in the sample. As DNA, the CDR3 is TGCAGCGTTGAGTTAGCGGCGACAGATACGCAGTATTTT. Protein product: CSVELAATDTQYF. The chain combines TRBV29-1 with TRBJ2-3; tentatively, D is TRBD2 (6 bases). V shed 3 bases and J shed 3 bases, with 10 bases lying between them. The CDR3 totals 13 residues. The V gene's germline CDR1 is SQVTM and CDR2 ANQGSEA.

This chain joins TRBV6-5 and TRBJ1-1; D is uncertain. Germline CDR1 MNHEY, CDR2 SVGAGI. The CDR3 is made up of 13 amino acids. V dropped 5 bases and J dropped 3 bases, with 10 bases sitting between them. The CDR3, as DNA: TGTGCCAGCAGTATTCAGGTGTACACTGAAGCTTTCTTT. Amino acids: CASSIQVYTEAFF.

This clone was observed a single time. The genes are TRBV2 and TRBJ1-1; D might be TRBD1 (5 bases). Germline CDR1 SNHLY, CDR2 FYNNEI. The CDR3 spans 13 residues. V lost 9 bases, J lost 0 bases, and 11 bases lay in between. CDR3 sequence (DNA): TGTGCCAGTCTGACAGAAATGAACACTGAAGCTTTCTTT. Protein: CASLTEMNTEAFF. The full variable domain, rest sourced from reference TRBV2 and TRBJ1-1, is EPEVTQTPSHQVTQMGQEVILRCVPISNHLYFYWYRQILGQKVEFLVSFYNNEISEKSEIFDDQFSVERPDGSNFTLKIRSTKLEDSAMYFCASLTEMNTEAFFGQGTRLTVV.

The V gene is TRBV5-1, the J gene TRBJ2-4, with D tentatively TRBD2 (7 bases). V dropped 4 bases and J dropped 1 base, with 12 bases sitting between them. This CDR3 region has 15 residues. Germline V gene data show CDR1 as SGHRS and CDR2 as YFSETQ. The CDR3 is CASSGGGGAKNIQYF. CDR3 nucleotide sequence: TGCGCCAGCAGCGGAGGGGGGGGCGCCAAAAACATTCAGTACTTC.

The chain employs TRBV6-6 and TRBJ2-7, with D possibly being TRBD2 (6 bases). This CDR3 is built from 14 residues. Looked up from germline, CDR1 is MNHNY and CDR2 is SVGAGI (reference sequence). Deletions cut 8 bases from V and 6 bases from J, with 20 bases between. CDR3 coding DNA: TGTGCCAGCTTGGCAGGCCGGACTAACGTCGAGCAGTACTTC. It yields the protein CASLAGRTNVEQYF.

The genes are TRBV30 and TRBJ1-1; 8 nucleotides agree with TRBD1. Germline-derived CDR1 and CDR2 are GTSNPN and SVGIG (reference sequence). V was clipped by 6 bases and J by 10 bases; unmatched bases: 4. The CDR3 consists of 10 residues. The CDR3 coding sequence is TGTGCCTGTTGGGGACAGGCAGCTTTCTTT. Protein sequence: CACWGQAAFF.

In this sample, this clone turned up a few times. The same CDR3 can be traced to other DNA sequences in this sample. The rearrangement joins TRBV18 to TRBJ1-5; 7 bases map to TRBD1. Per germline, CDR1 KGHSH and CDR2 LQKENI. CDR3 size: 15 residues. The junction had 6 bases not matched to a gene; V was cut back by 3 bases and J by 4 bases. The CDR3: CASSPRQGGNQPQHF. CDR3 in DNA: TGTGCCAGCTCACCGCGACAGGGTGGGAATCAGCCCCAGCATTTT.

The chain combines TRBV7-8 with TRBJ1-1, with D perhaps matching TRBD1 (5 bases). CDR1 and CDR2 from the germline V gene are SGHVS and FQNEAQ. This CDR3 contains 14 residues. Trimming pared 7 bases from V and 1 base from J, leaving 13 bases between. In DNA form, the CDR3 reads TGTGCCAGCACCCCCCTCGGGGGGAACACTGAAGCTTTCTTT. It encodes CASTPLGGNTEAFF.

The chain combines TRBV30 with TRBJ2-5, with 10 bases that match TRBD2. This CDR3 contains 12 residues. Germline trimming cut 4 bases from V and 5 bases from J; bases unmatched to any gene: 1. Germline CDR1 reads GTSNPN; CDR2 reads SVGIG (reference sequence). The CDR3 sequence: CAWKREGETQYF. CDR3 coding DNA: TGTGCCTGGAAGCGGGAGGGGGAGACCCAGTACTTC.

This clone turned up a few times. This chain connects TRBV2 to TRBJ2-6; 8 bases agree with TRBD2. Germline CDR1 and CDR2: SNHLY and FYNNEI. The CDR3 runs 16 residues. V was clipped by 9 bases and J by 0 bases; unmatched bases: 7. CDR3: CASTGTRLSGANVLTF. CDR3 coding DNA: TGTGCCAGTACCGGGACTAGACTCTCTGGGGCCAACGTCCTGACTTTC.

The chain uses TRBV7-9 and TRBJ1-1; D gene unclear. Looked up from germline, CDR1 is SEHNR and CDR2 is FQNEAQ (reference sequence). Trimming shortened V by 2 bases and J by 6 bases, and 4 bases separated the two germline ends. The CDR3 covers 11 residues. The CDR3 reads CASSLSPEAFF. The CDR3 nucleotides read TGTGCCAGCAGCTTAAGCCCTGAAGCTTTCTTT.

The chain recombines TRBV5-4 with TRBJ2-1; 9 bases match TRBD2. From germline, CDR1 is SGHNT and CDR2 YYREEE (reference sequence). V shed 3 bases, J shed 4 bases, and the junction held 5 bases outside the gene matches. There are 15 residues in the CDR3. Here the CDR3 reads CASSSSGTPYNEQFF. Here the CDR3 DNA reads TGTGCCAGCAGCTCTAGCGGGACTCCGTACAATGAGCAGTTCTTC.

The V and J genes are TRBV10-3 and TRBJ1-1; no reliable D call. Germline loops: CDR1 ENHRY, CDR2 SYGVKD. V was clipped by 3 bases and J by 11 bases, with 19 bases between them. The CDR3 has 14 residues. The CDR3 is CAISDGTDSLKAFF. CDR3 DNA sequence: TGTGCCATCAGTGACGGAACAGATAGTCTGAAGGCTTTCTTT.

The chain is built from TRBV6-1 and TRBJ2-5, with D unclear. The CDR3 totals 11 residues. V was clipped by 7 bases and J by 5 bases, with 8 bases between them. Germline values: CDR1 MNHNS, CDR2 SASEGT. CDR3 in DNA: TGTGCCAGCATGCGAATGGAGACCCAGTACTTC. Translated, it gives CASMRMETQYF.

The chain recombines TRBV30 with TRBJ2-3; the D gene is possibly TRBD1 (6 bases). The germline V and J ends were trimmed by 2 bases and 1 base, with 10 bases remaining between them. The CDR3 is 14 residues long. Germline V gene sequence: CDR1 GTSNPN, CDR2 SVGIG (reference sequence). DNA of the CDR3: TGTGCCTGGAGTTACCGGACAGGCACAGATACGCAGTATTTT. Protein product: CAWSYRTGTDTQYF.

The V and J genes are TRBV30 and TRBJ2-3, with a tentative D call TRBD1 (6 bases). V was clipped by 0 bases and J by 5 bases, with 9 bases between them. The CDR3 runs 13 residues. CDR1 is GTSNPN and CDR2 is SVGIG in the germline V gene (reference sequence). The CDR3 DNA sequence: TGTGCCTGGAGTGTACAGGGAGTAGATACGCAGTATTTT. It encodes CAWSVQGVDTQYF.

The rearrangement links TRBV30 to TRBJ2-3; D gene ambiguous. CDR3 length: 12 residues. Germline loops: CDR1 GTSNPN, CDR2 SVGIG (reference sequence). Deletions cut 1 base from V and 4 bases from J, with 6 bases between. CDR3 sequence: CAWSGAPDTQYF. CDR3 sequence (DNA): TGTGCCTGGAGTGGGGCGCCAGATACGCAGTATTTT.

The chain carries TRBV14 and TRBJ1-1; D perhaps matches TRBD1 (6 bases). Germline assignment: CDR1 SGHDN and CDR2 FVKESK. V was cut by 4 bases and J by 1 base, with 13 bases left in between. This CDR3 comprises 15 residues. CDR3 sequence reads: CASSRQGHRNTEAFF. The DNA of the CDR3 is TGTGCCAGCAGCCGGCAGGGACATCGGAACACTGAAGCTTTCTTT.

DNA for the CDR3: TGTGCCAGCAGCCAAGAGATAGCAGTGAGCACAGATACGCAGTATTTT. It is translated as CASSQEIAVSTDTQYF. The chain combines TRBV4-2 with TRBJ2-3, with no clear D. The CDR3 consists of 16 residues. CDR1 and CDR2 from the germline V gene are LGHNA and YNFKEQ. Between the trimmed V and J ends, which lost 0 bases and 0 bases, there was a span of 10 bases.

V is TRBV5-1 and J is TRBJ2-5; D perhaps matches TRBD2 (6 bases). Germline CDR1 reads SGHRS; CDR2 reads YFSETQ. Trimming left V 0 bases short and J 4 bases short, with 19 bases between. The CDR3 is made up of 17 amino acids. DNA for the CDR3: TGCGCCAGCAGCTTGGGGGCCAAGTCCGGGGGACGAGAGACCCAGTACTTC. Residues: CASSLGAKSGGRETQYF.

The V gene is TRBV30, the J gene TRBJ2-7; 7 bases map to TRBD2. CDR1 and CDR2 (germline): GTSNPN, SVGIG (reference sequence). CDR3 length: 14 amino acids. The V and J ends lost 2 bases and 0 bases, in that order; junction bases with no gene match: 4. CDR3 sequence (DNA): TGTGCCTGGAGTATAGGACTAGGCTCCTACGAGCAGTACTTC. Protein product: CAWSIGLGSYEQYF.

CDR3 residues: CASSPRQRAYEQYF. CDR3 in DNA: TGTGCCAGCAGCCCCCGACAGAGAGCCTACGAGCAGTACTTC. This chain uses TRBV13 with TRBJ2-7, with a weak D call TRBD1 (5 bases). CDR1 is PRHDT and CDR2 is FYEKMQ in the germline V gene (reference sequence). This CDR3 contains 14 residues. Trimming took off 5 bases at V and 2 bases at J, with 13 bases between the two ends.

In nucleotides, the CDR3 is TGTGCCAGCAGTTTGTCGTACACTGAAGCTTTCTTT. It codes for CASSLSYTEAFF. This chain joins TRBV28 and TRBJ1-1; D remains ambiguous. Per the germline V gene, CDR1 is MDHEN and CDR2 is SYDVKM. CDR3 length: 12 residues. Trimming stripped 3 bases from V and 3 bases from J, with 5 bases between.

This chain joins TRBV30 and TRBJ2-3, with a possible D match to TRBD2 (5 bases). V gave up 5 bases and J gave up 7 bases, with 13 bases separating them. The CDR3 consists of 12 residues. The germline CDR1 and CDR2 sequences are GTSNPN and SVGIG (reference sequence). The CDR3: CAWGSSRHTQYF. The DNA of the CDR3 is TGTGCCTGGGGGTCTAGCCGACATACGCAGTATTTT.

DNA of the CDR3: TGTGCCAGCAGTTCGACAGGGTTAAGCAATCAGCCCCAGCATTTT. It encodes CASSSTGLSNQPQHF. This chain joins TRBV28 and TRBJ1-5, with TRBD1 identical over 7 bases. Trimming took 4 bases from V and 1 from J; bases not matched to a gene: 4. The CDR3 is made up of 15 amino acids. The germline CDR1 and CDR2 sequences are MDHEN and SYDVKM. Together with reference TRBV28 and TRBJ1-5, the CDR3 gives the full variable domain: DVKVTQSSRYLVKRTGEKVFLECVQDMDHENMFWYRQDPGLGLRLIYFSYDVKMKEKGDIPEGYSVSREKKERFSLILESASTNQTSMYLCASSSTGLSNQPQHFGDGTRLSIL.

The chain combines TRBV6-5 with TRBJ2-1; D is possibly TRBD2 (6 bases). CDR3 length: 14 residues. Trimming shortened V by 0 bases and J by 9 bases, and 12 bases separated the two germline ends. Germline-derived CDR1 and CDR2 are MNHEY and SVGAGI. The CDR3 nucleotides read TGTGCCAGCAGTTACTCCTCTCCCGGGGGTGAGCAGTTCTTC. Its protein product is CASSYSSPGGEQFF.